The TCR beta chain under discussion was sequenced for a study of cytomegalovirus exposure and HLA in healthy donors. The CDR3 has 13 residues. CDR1 and CDR2 (germline): SGHAT, FQNNGV. The V gene end was trimmed by 4 bases and the J gene end by 0 bases; junction bases not matched to a gene: 0. The PCR had 60 Vbeta and 13 Jbeta primers. Data came from immunoSEQ multiplex PCR; TCRdb stores just in-frame clones and leaves some out. The table lists 95,000 to 100,000 clones, 75% of them singletons. Donors in the study were healthy people who gave bone marrow. What was sequenced was PBMCs. The sequence was obtained from a man aged 45-65 years in good health and CMV-seronegative. The rearrangement joins TRBV11-2 to TRBJ2-7; 7 positions agree with TRBD1. The CDR3 DNA reads TGTGCCAGCAGCTGGGACAGCTCCTACGAGCAGTACTTC. It codes for CASSWDSSYEQYF.